The rows below give T cell receptor beta chains drawn from one sample of a study of cytomegalovirus exposure and HLA in healthy donors. TCRdb keeps only in-frame clones here, not all; method: immunoSEQ multiplex PCR. The repertoire holds 150,000 to 250,000 clones, with 82% as singletons. Source material: PBMCs. The receptors were gathered from a woman between 50 and 59 years old in good health and CMV-seropositive. Both conserved end residues are part of each CDR3. Fields, in order: V gene, D gene, clone size, J gene, CDR3 protein, CDR3 DNA. A D gene is named only where the DNA matches it firmly. Clone size is shown for a subset of rows, as once, few, many or a class of expanded clone.

v_call: TRBV21-1; d_call: NA; clone_size: NA; j_call: TRBJ2-7; cdr3_aa: CASSKERQGANSYYEQYF; cdr3_nt: TGTGCCAGCAGCAAAGAGAGACAGGGGGCTAATTCCTACTACGAGCAGTACTTC
v_call: TRBV5-1; d_call: TRBD1; clone_size: NA; j_call: TRBJ2-6; cdr3_aa: CASSSPGQAPSGANVLTF; cdr3_nt: TGCGCCAGCAGCTCGCCGGGACAGGCGCCTTCTGGGGCCAACGTCCTGACTTTC
v_call: TRBV12-1; d_call: NA; clone_size: NA; j_call: TRBJ1-1; cdr3_aa: CASSLDPGGARLHTEAFF; cdr3_nt: TGTGCCAGCAGCTTGGACCCAGGTGGGGCCCGACTGCACACTGAAGCTTTCTTT
v_call: TRBV19; d_call: TRBD1; clone_size: NA; j_call: TRBJ2-5; cdr3_aa: CASSIDRGRRTQYF; cdr3_nt: TGTGCCAGTAGCATCGACAGGGGGCGGCGGACCCAGTACTTC
v_call: TRBV7-8; d_call: NA; clone_size: NA; j_call: TRBJ1-1; cdr3_aa: CASSLALMNTEAFF; cdr3_nt: TGTGCCAGCAGCTTAGCACTCATGAACACTGAAGCTTTCTTT
v_call: TRBV28; d_call: TRBD1; clone_size: NA; j_call: TRBJ1-2; cdr3_aa: CASSPGRGVGYTF; cdr3_nt: TGTGCCAGCAGCCCCGGCAGGGGGGTTGGCTACACCTTC
v_call: TRBV21-1; d_call: NA; clone_size: NA; j_call: TRBJ1-1; cdr3_aa: CATKECRAAFF; cdr3_nt: TGTGCCACCAAAGAATGCAGGGCTGCTTTCTTT
v_call: TRBV29-1; d_call: NA; clone_size: NA; j_call: TRBJ1-4; cdr3_aa: CSAETDNEKLFF; cdr3_nt: TGCAGCGCTGAGACAGATAATGAAAAACTGTTTTTT
v_call: TRBV7-8; d_call: TRBD2; clone_size: NA; j_call: TRBJ2-7; cdr3_aa: CASSLHRLAAYEQYF; cdr3_nt: TGTGCCAGCAGCTTGCACCGACTAGCGGCCTACGAGCAGTACTTC
v_call: TRBV4-1; d_call: NA; clone_size: NA; j_call: TRBJ1-4; cdr3_aa: CASSRTEGSTNEKLFF; cdr3_nt: TGCGCCAGCAGCCGTACCGAGGGTTCAACTAATGAAAAACTGTTTTTT
v_call: TRBV7-2; d_call: NA; clone_size: NA; j_call: TRBJ2-5; cdr3_aa: CASSSQETQYF; cdr3_nt: TGTGCCAGCAGCTCACAAGAGACCCAGTACTTC
v_call: TRBV11-2; d_call: TRBD1; clone_size: NA; j_call: TRBJ2-7; cdr3_aa: CASSFSSDGTGAYEQYF; cdr3_nt: TGTGCCAGCAGCTTTAGTTCCGACGGGACAGGGGCCTACGAGCAGTACTTC
v_call: TRBV12-2; d_call: NA; clone_size: NA; j_call: TRBJ2-5; cdr3_aa: CASRLGREGRGETQYF; cdr3_nt: TGTGCAAGTCGCTTAGGACGGGAGGGCCGGGGAGAGACCCAGTACTTC
v_call: TRBV14; d_call: TRBD2; clone_size: NA; j_call: TRBJ2-1; cdr3_aa: CASSPRPGTIAGGPLDEQFF; cdr3_nt: TGTGCCAGCAGCCCTAGGCCGGGGACAATAGCGGGAGGGCCGTTGGATGAGCAGTTCTTC
v_call: TRBV19; d_call: TRBD2; clone_size: NA; j_call: TRBJ2-1; cdr3_aa: CASIVGSGRVGNEQFF; cdr3_nt: TGTGCCAGTATAGTTGGTAGCGGGAGGGTCGGCAATGAGCAGTTCTTC
v_call: TRBV7-2; d_call: TRBD1; clone_size: NA; j_call: TRBJ2-7; cdr3_aa: CASSPYMTGDNEQYF; cdr3_nt: TGTGCCAGCAGCCCCTATATGACAGGGGACAACGAGCAGTACTTC
v_call: TRBV29-1; d_call: TRBD1; clone_size: NA; j_call: TRBJ2-7; cdr3_aa: CSAMADRAYEQYF; cdr3_nt: TGCAGCGCCATGGCAGACAGGGCCTACGAGCAGTACTTC
v_call: TRBV7-6; d_call: NA; clone_size: NA; j_call: TRBJ2-1; cdr3_aa: CASSYSGGRSYNEQFF; cdr3_nt: TGTGCCAGCAGCTATAGCGGAGGTCGCTCCTACAATGAGCAGTTCTTC
v_call: TRBV6-1; d_call: NA; clone_size: NA; j_call: TRBJ1-2; cdr3_aa: CASSDLGAYYGYTF; cdr3_nt: TGTGCCAGCAGTGATCTGGGGGCGTACTATGGCTACACCTTC
v_call: TRBV29-1; d_call: NA; clone_size: NA; j_call: TRBJ1-2; cdr3_aa: CSVDFTVDGYTF; cdr3_nt: TGCAGCGTTGATTTCACGGTAGATGGCTACACCTTC
v_call: TRBV7-9; d_call: TRBD1; clone_size: NA; j_call: TRBJ1-1; cdr3_aa: CASSLQGGIAEAFF; cdr3_nt: TGTGCCAGCAGTCTACAGGGGGGAATCGCTGAAGCTTTCTTT
v_call: TRBV15; d_call: NA; clone_size: NA; j_call: TRBJ2-3; cdr3_aa: CATSRELKTGTSTDTQYF; cdr3_nt: TGTGCCACCAGCAGAGAGCTCAAGACAGGCACTAGCACAGATACGCAGTATTTT
v_call: TRBV7-8; d_call: NA; clone_size: NA; j_call: TRBJ1-1; cdr3_aa: CASSLAGRGTEAFF; cdr3_nt: TGTGCCAGCAGCTTAGCAGGGAGGGGGACTGAAGCTTTCTTT
v_call: TRBV14; d_call: TRBD2; clone_size: NA; j_call: TRBJ2-7; cdr3_aa: CASSLLAGGLNEQYF; cdr3_nt: TGTGCCAGCAGCCTACTAGCGGGGGGGCTCAACGAGCAGTACTTC
v_call: TRBV5-6; d_call: TRBD1; clone_size: NA; j_call: TRBJ2-7; cdr3_aa: CASSPGGGQGPYEQYF; cdr3_nt: TGTGCCAGCAGCCCCGGTGGGGGACAGGGCCCCTACGAGCAGTACTTC
v_call: TRBV18; d_call: NA; clone_size: NA; j_call: TRBJ1-4; cdr3_aa: CASSPGPDEKLFF; cdr3_nt: TGTGCCAGCTCACCGGGCCCTGATGAAAAACTGTTTTTT
v_call: TRBV14; d_call: NA; clone_size: few; j_call: TRBJ2-7; cdr3_aa: CASSGDRGRYEQYF; cdr3_nt: TGTGCCAGCAGCGGGGACCGAGGGAGGTACGAGCAGTACTTC
v_call: TRBV28; d_call: NA; clone_size: once; j_call: TRBJ2-1; cdr3_aa: CASSYGGGGSYNEQFF; cdr3_nt: TGTGCCAGCAGTTACGGGGGAGGCGGCTCCTACAATGAGCAGTTCTTC
v_call: TRBV5-4; d_call: NA; clone_size: NA; j_call: TRBJ2-1; cdr3_aa: CASSLQGLYNEQFF; cdr3_nt: TGTGCCAGCAGCTTACAGGGCCTGTACAATGAGCAGTTCTTC
v_call: TRBV11-3; d_call: TRBD2; clone_size: once; j_call: TRBJ2-1; cdr3_aa: CASSSSGTSGREQFF; cdr3_nt: TGTGCCAGCAGCTCCTCTGGGACTAGCGGGAGGGAGCAGTTCTTC
v_call: TRBV5-1; d_call: NA; clone_size: NA; j_call: TRBJ2-1; cdr3_aa: CASSLVGEPQYNEQFF; cdr3_nt: TGCGCCAGCAGCTTGGTAGGAGAACCACAATACAATGAGCAGTTCTTC
v_call: TRBV18; d_call: NA; clone_size: NA; j_call: TRBJ2-2; cdr3_aa: CASSLGVDTGELFF; cdr3_nt: TGTGCCAGCTCGCTCGGAGTGGACACCGGGGAGCTGTTTTTT
v_call: TRBV5-1; d_call: TRBD2; clone_size: NA; j_call: TRBJ2-3; cdr3_aa: CASSLFFREAYSDTQYF; cdr3_nt: TGCGCCAGCAGCTTGTTTTTCCGGGAGGCTTATTCGGATACGCAGTATTTT
v_call: TRBV5-5; d_call: NA; clone_size: NA; j_call: TRBJ2-1; cdr3_aa: CASSLYGGPSSYNEQFF; cdr3_nt: TGTGCCAGCAGCTTGTACGGGGGGCCAAGCTCCTACAATGAGCAGTTCTTC
v_call: TRBV6-1; d_call: NA; clone_size: few; j_call: TRBJ1-1; cdr3_aa: CASLRVGNTEAFF; cdr3_nt: TGTGCCAGTCTCAGGGTGGGGAACACTGAAGCTTTCTTT
v_call: TRBV5-1; d_call: NA; clone_size: once; j_call: TRBJ1-3; cdr3_aa: CASRKGEAGNTIYF; cdr3_nt: TGCGCCAGCAGAAAAGGGGAGGCTGGAAACACCATATATTTT
v_call: TRBV5-1; d_call: NA; clone_size: NA; j_call: TRBJ2-6; cdr3_aa: CASSAGSGANVLTF; cdr3_nt: TGCGCCAGCAGCGCAGGCTCTGGGGCCAACGTCCTGACTTTC
v_call: TRBV5-6; d_call: TRBD1; clone_size: NA; j_call: TRBJ1-4; cdr3_aa: CASSSPGQGIEKLFF; cdr3_nt: TGTGCCAGCAGCTCCCCGGGACAGGGGATCGAAAAACTGTTTTTT
v_call: TRBV7-2; d_call: TRBD2; clone_size: NA; j_call: TRBJ2-7; cdr3_aa: CASSLDPAGGREQYF; cdr3_nt: TGTGCCAGCAGCTTAGACCCTGCGGGGGGGCGGGAGCAGTACTTC
v_call: TRBV28; d_call: TRBD1; clone_size: NA; j_call: TRBJ2-7; cdr3_aa: CASSTPGTGTYEQYF; cdr3_nt: TGTGCCAGCAGCACACCCGGGACAGGGACCTACGAGCAGTACTTC
v_call: TRBV7-9; d_call: TRBD1; clone_size: NA; j_call: TRBJ1-6; cdr3_aa: CASSRGTGYNSPLHF; cdr3_nt: TGTGCCAGCAGCCGTGGGACAGGGTACAATTCACCCCTCCACTTT
v_call: TRBV19; d_call: NA; clone_size: NA; j_call: TRBJ2-2; cdr3_aa: CASSIGQENTGELFF; cdr3_nt: TGTGCCAGTAGTATTGGTCAGGAAAACACCGGGGAGCTGTTTTTT
v_call: TRBV27; d_call: NA; clone_size: NA; j_call: TRBJ2-6; cdr3_aa: CASSLSAARAGANVLTF; cdr3_nt: TGTGCCAGCAGTTTATCGGCAGCCAGGGCTGGGGCCAACGTCCTGACTTTC
v_call: TRBV5-1; d_call: NA; clone_size: NA; j_call: TRBJ2-7; cdr3_aa: CASSLTGGPLAGYEQYF; cdr3_nt: TGCGCCAGCAGCCTGACAGGGGGCCCGCTAGCGGGGTACGAGCAGTACTTC
v_call: TRBV2; d_call: NA; clone_size: NA; j_call: TRBJ1-6; cdr3_aa: CASSRRGESPLHF; cdr3_nt: TGTGCCAGCAGTCGGCGGGGGGAATCACCCCTCCACTTT
v_call: TRBV10-2; d_call: NA; clone_size: NA; j_call: TRBJ2-5; cdr3_aa: CASSGDPRETQYF; cdr3_nt: TGCGCCAGCAGTGGTGACCCGAGGGAGACCCAGTACTTC
v_call: TRBV5-1; d_call: TRBD1; clone_size: NA; j_call: TRBJ2-5; cdr3_aa: CASRPTGGGETQYF; cdr3_nt: TGCGCCAGCAGGCCGACAGGGGGTGGGGAGACCCAGTACTTC
v_call: TRBV7-6; d_call: TRBD2; clone_size: NA; j_call: TRBJ2-7; cdr3_aa: CASSLGTSEAREQYF; cdr3_nt: TGTGCCAGCAGCTTGGGGACTAGCGAGGCTAGGGAGCAGTACTTC
v_call: TRBV5-5; d_call: NA; clone_size: NA; j_call: TRBJ1-5; cdr3_aa: CASSLGESNQPQHF; cdr3_nt: TGTGCCAGCAGTCTCGGGGAAAGCAATCAGCCCCAGCATTTT
v_call: TRBV5-4; d_call: TRBD1; clone_size: NA; j_call: TRBJ1-2; cdr3_aa: CASTQGGSYGYTF; cdr3_nt: TGTGCCAGCACCCAGGGGGGTTCCTATGGCTACACCTTC
v_call: TRBV7-2; d_call: NA; clone_size: NA; j_call: TRBJ1-4; cdr3_aa: CASSGGGSANEKLFF; cdr3_nt: TGTGCCAGCAGCGGAGGTGGGTCGGCTAATGAAAAACTGTTTTTT
v_call: TRBV5-1; d_call: TRBD1; clone_size: NA; j_call: TRBJ1-3; cdr3_aa: CASSSGTEGNTIYF; cdr3_nt: TGCGCCAGCAGCTCCGGGACAGAGGGAAACACCATATATTTT
v_call: TRBV6-1; d_call: TRBD1; clone_size: NA; j_call: TRBJ1-2; cdr3_aa: CASSSPTGGTGYTF; cdr3_nt: TGTGCCAGCAGTTCTCCGACAGGGGGCACGGGCTACACCTTC
v_call: TRBV13; d_call: NA; clone_size: NA; j_call: TRBJ2-2; cdr3_aa: CASRQTGNTGELFF; cdr3_nt: TGTGCCAGCAGGCAGACAGGGAACACCGGGGAGCTGTTTTTT